This T cell receptor beta chain was captured in a study of CD8+ T cells in alopecia areata. Treatment in this sample: oral pan-JAK inhibitor, 5-10 mg twice daily. Following RNA extraction, reverse transcription yielded cDNA that acted as the sequencing template. Sequencing used immunoSEQ multiplex PCR; TCRdb keeps in-frame clones, though not all of them. The sample lists 150,000 to 200,000 clones, about three fifths seen once, with under 20% in the top ten. This clonotype was sampled from a human donor with alopecia areata. Here the sequenced sample was CD4+ T cells sorted from blood, taken at roughly week 58, from a patient treated with tofacitinib.

DNA for the CDR3: TGTGCCAGCAGTTACGGCCGAGGGGGGGCCGTGGATACGCAGTATTTT. It specifies CASSYGRGGAVDTQYF. The chain uses TRBV6-5 and TRBJ2-3; a weak D match, TRBD2 (7 bases). V shed 2 bases and J shed 6 bases, with 18 bases lying between them. There are 16 residues in the CDR3. Germline CDR1 reads MNHEY; CDR2 reads SVGAGI.